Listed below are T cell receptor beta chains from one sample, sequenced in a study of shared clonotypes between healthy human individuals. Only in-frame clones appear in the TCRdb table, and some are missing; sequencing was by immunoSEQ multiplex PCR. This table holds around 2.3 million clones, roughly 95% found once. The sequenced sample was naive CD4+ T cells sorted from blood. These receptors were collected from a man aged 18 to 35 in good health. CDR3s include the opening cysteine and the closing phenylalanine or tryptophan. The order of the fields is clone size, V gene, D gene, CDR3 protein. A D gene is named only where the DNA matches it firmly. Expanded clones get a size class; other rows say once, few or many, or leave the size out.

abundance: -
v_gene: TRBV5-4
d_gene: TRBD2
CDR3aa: CASSSGTNSYEQYF

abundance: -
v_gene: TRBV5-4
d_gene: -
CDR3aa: CASSIDRAGEQYF

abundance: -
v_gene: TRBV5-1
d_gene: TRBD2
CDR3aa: CASSSLAGGGTDTQYF

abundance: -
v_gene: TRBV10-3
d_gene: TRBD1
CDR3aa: CAISSTFGQGGLGTEAFF

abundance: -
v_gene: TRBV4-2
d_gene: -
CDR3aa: CASSREGSPLHF

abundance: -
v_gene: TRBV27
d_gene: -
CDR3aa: CASSRGLALSVNEQFF

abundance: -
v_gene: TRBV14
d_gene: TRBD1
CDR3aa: CASSEGQGPYGYTF

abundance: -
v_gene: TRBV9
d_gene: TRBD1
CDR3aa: CASSDTGTGMNTEAFF

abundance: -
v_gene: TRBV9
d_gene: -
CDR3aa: CASTQPGAYGYTF

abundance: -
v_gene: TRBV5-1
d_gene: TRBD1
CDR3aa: CASSPDRAGATNEKLFF

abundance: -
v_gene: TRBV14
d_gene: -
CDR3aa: CASSQFSEQYF

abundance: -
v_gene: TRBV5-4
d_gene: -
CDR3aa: CASRKGENYGYTF

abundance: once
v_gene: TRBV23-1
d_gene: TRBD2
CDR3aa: CASSHPGGKRSAAGESTGELFF

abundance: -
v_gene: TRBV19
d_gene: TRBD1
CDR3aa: CASSTPGQGPPLHF

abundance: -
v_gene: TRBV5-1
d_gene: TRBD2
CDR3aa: CASSLGREGDTQYF

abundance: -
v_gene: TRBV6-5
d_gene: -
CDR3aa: CASSYGIQQEQYF

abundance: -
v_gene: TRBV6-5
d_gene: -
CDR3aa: CASSYQRESPLHF

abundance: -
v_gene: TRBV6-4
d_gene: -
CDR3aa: CASSAQGLNNEQFF

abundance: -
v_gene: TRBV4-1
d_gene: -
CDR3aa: CASSLYGAPMAGYSHEQYF

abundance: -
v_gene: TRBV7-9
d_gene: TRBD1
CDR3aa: CASSLLGQGFLGGYTF

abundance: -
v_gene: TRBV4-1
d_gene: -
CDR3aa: CASSLIGDRSGANVLTF

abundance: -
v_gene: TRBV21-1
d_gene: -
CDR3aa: CASSHSGQENPSNQPQHF

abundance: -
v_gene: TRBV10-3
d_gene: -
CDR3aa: CAIARTGDQFF

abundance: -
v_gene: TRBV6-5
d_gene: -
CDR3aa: CASRSGGGTGELFF

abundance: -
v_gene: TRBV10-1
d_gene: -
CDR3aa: CASSAGNTIYF

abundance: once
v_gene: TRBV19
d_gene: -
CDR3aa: CASSIRSSAYEQYF

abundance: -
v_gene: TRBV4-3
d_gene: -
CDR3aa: CASSQEGPPPGSYNSPLHF

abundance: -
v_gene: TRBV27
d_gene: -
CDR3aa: CASMTTERFNSPLHF

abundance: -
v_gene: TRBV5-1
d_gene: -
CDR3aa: CASSFAYTDTQYF

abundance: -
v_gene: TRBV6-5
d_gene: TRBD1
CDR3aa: CASSRGQGSEQYF

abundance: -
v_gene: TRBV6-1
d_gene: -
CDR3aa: CASSGGLVSSYEQYF

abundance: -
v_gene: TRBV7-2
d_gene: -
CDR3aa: CASSLEPSGGYTF

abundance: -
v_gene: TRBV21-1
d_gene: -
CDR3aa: CASSKVGLIPRSSGNSTDTQYF

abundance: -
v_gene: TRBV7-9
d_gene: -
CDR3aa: CASSLGGVYEQYF

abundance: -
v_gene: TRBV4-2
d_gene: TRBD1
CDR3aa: CASSQGTGADLEKLFF

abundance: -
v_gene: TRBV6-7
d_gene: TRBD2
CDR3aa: CASSRTSGATDTQYF

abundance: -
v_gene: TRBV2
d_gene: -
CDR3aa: CASTRGTGTYNEQFF

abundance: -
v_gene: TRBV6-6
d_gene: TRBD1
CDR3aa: CASSYLGQGNGYTF

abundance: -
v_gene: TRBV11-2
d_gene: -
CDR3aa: CASRPSSVPFADTQYF

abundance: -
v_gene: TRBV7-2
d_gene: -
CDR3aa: CASSLSGGGYTF

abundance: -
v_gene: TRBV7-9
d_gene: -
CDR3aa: CASSLEGARGYEQYF

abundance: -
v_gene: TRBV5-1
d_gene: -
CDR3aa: CASSQGLLITYEQYF

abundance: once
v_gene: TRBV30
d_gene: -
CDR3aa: CAWSDWSTEAFF

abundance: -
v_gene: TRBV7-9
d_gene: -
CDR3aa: CASSRPTYNEQFF

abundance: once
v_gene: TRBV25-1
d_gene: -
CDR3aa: CASSDTRAPSYEQYF

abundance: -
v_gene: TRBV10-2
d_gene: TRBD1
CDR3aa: CASPNRGLTEAFF

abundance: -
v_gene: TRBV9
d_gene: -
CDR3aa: CASSLEELPGGELFF

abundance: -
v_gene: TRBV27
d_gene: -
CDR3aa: CASSLRGAYGYTF

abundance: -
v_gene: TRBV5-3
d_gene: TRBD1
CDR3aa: CARSLGDRGTGELFF